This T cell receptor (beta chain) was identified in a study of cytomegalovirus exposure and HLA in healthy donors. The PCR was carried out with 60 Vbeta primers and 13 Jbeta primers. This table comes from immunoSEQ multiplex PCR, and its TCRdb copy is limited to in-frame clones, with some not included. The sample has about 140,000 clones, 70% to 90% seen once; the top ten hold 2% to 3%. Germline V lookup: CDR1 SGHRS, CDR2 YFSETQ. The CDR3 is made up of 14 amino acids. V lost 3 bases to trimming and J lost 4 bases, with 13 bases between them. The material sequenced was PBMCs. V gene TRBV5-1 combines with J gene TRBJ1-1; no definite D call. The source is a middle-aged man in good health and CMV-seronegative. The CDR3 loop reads CASSWTGKITEAFF. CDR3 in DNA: TGCGCCAGCAGCTGGACGGGGAAAATCACTGAAGCTTTCTTT.